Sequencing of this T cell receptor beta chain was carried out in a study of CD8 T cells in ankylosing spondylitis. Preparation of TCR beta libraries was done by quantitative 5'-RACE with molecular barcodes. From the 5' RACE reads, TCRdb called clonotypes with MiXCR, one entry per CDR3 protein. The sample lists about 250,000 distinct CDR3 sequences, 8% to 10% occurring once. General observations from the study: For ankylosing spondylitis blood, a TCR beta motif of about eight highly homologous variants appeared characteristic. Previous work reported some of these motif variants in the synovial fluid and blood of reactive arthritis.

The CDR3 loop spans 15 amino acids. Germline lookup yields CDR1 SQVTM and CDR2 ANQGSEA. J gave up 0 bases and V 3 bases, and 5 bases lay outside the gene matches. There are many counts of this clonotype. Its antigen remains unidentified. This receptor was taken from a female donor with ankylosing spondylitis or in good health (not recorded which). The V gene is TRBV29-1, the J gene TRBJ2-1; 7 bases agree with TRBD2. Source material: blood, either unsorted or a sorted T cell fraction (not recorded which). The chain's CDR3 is CSVDLAASSYNEQFF. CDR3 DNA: TGCAGCGTTGACCTAGCGGCAAGCTCCTACAATGAGCAGTTCTTC.